The next 3 T cell receptor beta chains were all read from a single sample in a study of T-cell memory formation after mild COVID-19. TCRdb re-analysed the 5' RACE reads in MiXCR, keeping a single row per CDR3 protein. This sample carries roughly 180,000 distinct CDR3 sequences, 18% of them seen once, and the ten largest clones take roughly 3.7%. Sample: PBMCs or a T cell subset sorted from them (not recorded which). The source of these receptors is a young man who had mild COVID-19 (a few samples of this study predate the infection). Cell type and time point are not known.

This clonotype was detected only a few times. The chain employs TRBV4-3 and TRBJ2-4; D assignment may be TRBD1 or TRBD2 (5 bases each). The CDR3 has 18 amino acids. From germline, CDR1 is LGHNA and CDR2 YSLEER. Trimming removed 0 bases from V and 1 base from J, with 16 bases in between. Written as DNA, the CDR3 is TGCGCCAGCAGCCAAGACCCGGGGCCGGTCGTGGCCAAAAACATTCAGTACTTC. It is translated as CASSQDPGPVVAKNIQYF.

Ten or more counts support this clonotype. The rearrangement links TRBV5-1 to TRBJ2-5; D may be TRBD2 (5 bases). Deletions cut 0 bases from V and 5 bases from J, with 8 bases between. Germline V gene lookup returns CDR1 SGHRS and CDR2 YFSETQ. The CDR3 is made up of 13 amino acids. The DNA of the CDR3 is TGCGCCAGCAGCTTGGAGCGAGGGGAGACCCAGTACTTC. It is translated as CASSLERGETQYF. The full variable domain, completed using reference TRBV5-1 and TRBJ2-5, is KAGVTQTPRYLIKTRGQQVTLSCSPISGHRSVSWYQQTPGQGLQFLFEYFSETQRNKGNFPGRFSGRQFSNSRSEMNVSTLELGDSALYLCASSLERGETQYFGPGTRLLVL.

The genes are TRBV4-1 and TRBJ1-1, with a weak D call TRBD1 (6 bases). CDR3 length equals 15 residues. CDR1 MGHRA and CDR2 YSYEKL come from the germline V gene. V was shortened by 2 bases and J by 5 bases, with 15 bases between the two germline ends. The CDR3 spells CASSQSAGARTEAFF. The CDR3 nucleotides are TGCGCCAGCAGCCAAAGTGCAGGGGCGCGAACTGAAGCTTTCTTT.